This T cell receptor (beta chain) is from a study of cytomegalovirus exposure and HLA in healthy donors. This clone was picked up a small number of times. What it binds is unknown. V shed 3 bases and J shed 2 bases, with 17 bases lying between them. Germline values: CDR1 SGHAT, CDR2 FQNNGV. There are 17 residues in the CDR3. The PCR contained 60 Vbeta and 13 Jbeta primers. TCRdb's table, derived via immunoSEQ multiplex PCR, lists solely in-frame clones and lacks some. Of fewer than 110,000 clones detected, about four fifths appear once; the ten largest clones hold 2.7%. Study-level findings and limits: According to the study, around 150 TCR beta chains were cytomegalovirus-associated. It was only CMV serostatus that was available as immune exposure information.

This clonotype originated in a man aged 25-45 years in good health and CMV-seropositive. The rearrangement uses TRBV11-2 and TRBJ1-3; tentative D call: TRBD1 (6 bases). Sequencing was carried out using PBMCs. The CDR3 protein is CASSFIPVGAPGNTIYF. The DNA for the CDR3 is TGTGCCAGCAGCTTTATCCCCGTGGGGGCGCCTGGAAACACCATATATTTT. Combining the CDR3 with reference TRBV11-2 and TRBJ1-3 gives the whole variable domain EAGVAQSPRYKIIEKRQSVAFWCNPISGHATLYWYQQILGQGPKLLIQFQNNGVVDDSQLPKDRFSAERLKGVDSTLKIQPAKLEDSAVYLCASSFIPVGAPGNTIYFGEGSWLTVV.